A single sample is the source of the 30 T cell receptor beta chains below, sequenced in a study of T cell changes during pregnancy in multiple sclerosis. Sequencing was performed with immunoSEQ multiplex PCR; in TCRdb, only in-frame clones are kept and a portion is missing. The sample lists roughly 30,000 clones; just over 85% were seen once. Sequencing was performed on CD4+ T cells from peripheral blood mononuclear cells, taken in the first trimester of pregnancy. These receptors came from a female donor in good health, enrolled as a control in a pregnancy study.

The chain couples TRBV6-5 to TRBJ2-7; D gene ambiguous. The CDR3 sequence is 15 residues long. CDR1 and CDR2 from the germline V gene are MNHEY and SVGAGI. The V end lost 7 bases, the J end lost 0 bases, and 16 bases lay between the germline ends. In nucleotides, the CDR3 is TGTGCCAGCACTTCGCTCGCCCGGAGCTCCTACGAGCAGTACTTC. Encoded protein: CASTSLARSSYEQYF.

This clone was seen just once. This chain joins TRBV11-3 and TRBJ2-5; 7 bases match TRBD2. CDR3 length equals 14 residues. V shed 2 bases and J 5 bases; nucleotides not matched to a gene: 5. The germline V gene encodes CDR1 SGHNT and CDR2 YENEEA. As DNA, the CDR3 is TGTGCCAGCAGCTTAACAAGCGGGGACGAGACCCAGTACTTC. Translation gives CASSLTSGDETQYF.

The chain joins TRBV19 to TRBJ2-2, with D possibly being TRBD2 (6 bases). CDR1 is LNHDA, CDR2 SQIVND, per germline (reference sequence). The CDR3 covers 16 residues. The ends were cut back, 4 bases at V and 5 bases at J, with 17 bases in the middle. The CDR3 nucleotides read TGTGCCAGTAGTACCTCTTTTGCTCGGGAGACCGGGGAGCTGTTTTTT. As protein: CASSTSFARETGELFF.

V gene TRBV6-5 combines with J gene TRBJ2-1; 11 bases line up with TRBD2. CDR3 length: 15 amino acids. CDR1 MNHEY and CDR2 SVGAGI come from the germline V gene. The ends lost 8 bases at V and 3 bases at J; junction bases unmatched: 6. This CDR3 is CASGSTSGGYNEQFF. As DNA, the CDR3 is TGTGCCAGCGGATCTACTAGCGGGGGCTACAATGAGCAGTTCTTC.

This clone was observed once. V usage is TRBV25-1 and J usage is TRBJ2-7, with D perhaps TRBD2 (6 bases). The CDR3 runs to 11 residues. The V gene's germline CDR1 is MGHDK and CDR2 SYGVNS. V was trimmed by 6 bases and J by 10 bases, leaving 13 bases between them. The CDR3 nucleotides are TGTGCCAGCAGCGTACTAGCTGAACAGTACTTC. Amino acid sequence: CASSVLAEQYF.

The chain recombines TRBV28 with TRBJ1-2, with TRBD1 matching over 7 bases. The CDR3 loop spans 13 amino acids. The junction had 4 bases not matched to a gene; V was cut back by 7 bases and J by 2 bases. The germline V gene encodes CDR1 MDHEN and CDR2 SYDVKM. The CDR3 DNA sequence: TGTGCCAGCATCGACAGGGTAAACTATGGCTACACCTTC. Translation gives CASIDRVNYGYTF.

In its sample, this clone was seen a few times. The chain links TRBV5-4 to TRBJ1-1; 7 bases align to TRBD1. Germline V gene sequence: CDR1 SGHNT, CDR2 YYREEE (reference sequence). The CDR3 runs 14 residues. V was pared by 1 base and J by 0 bases, with 0 bases of the junction left unmatched. CDR3 sequence (DNA): TGTGCCAGCAGCTTGACAGGGGTGAACACTGAAGCTTTCTTT. Its protein product is CASSLTGVNTEAFF.

This chain uses TRBV28 with TRBJ2-5; 13 bases line up with TRBD2. The CDR3 is 18 residues long. With 0 bases clipped from V and 0 bases from J, the junction kept 4 bases outside the gene matches. Germline lookup yields CDR1 MDHEN and CDR2 SYDVKM. The CDR3 loop is CASSLWTSGGLHQETQYF. CDR3 bases: TGTGCCAGCAGTTTATGGACTAGCGGGGGGCTTCACCAAGAGACCCAGTACTTC.

This chain uses TRBV6-5 with TRBJ1-6; 8 bases are shared with TRBD1. Germline V CDR1 and CDR2: MNHEY, SVGAGI. The CDR3 is 13 residues long. V was clipped by 8 bases and J by 13 bases; unmatched bases: 10. Here the CDR3 DNA reads TGTGCCAGCGGCCGGGACAGGAGTCCCCCCCTCCACTTT. This encodes CASGRDRSPPLHF.

This chain connects TRBV11-3 to TRBJ1-1; 12 positions agree with TRBD1. V was clipped by 5 bases and J by 1 base; unmatched bases: 8. The germline V gene has CDR1 SGHNT and CDR2 YENEEA. CDR3 length equals 17 residues. The CDR3 loop is CASSRSRGQGANTEAFF. The CDR3 DNA is TGTGCCAGCAGCCGTTCCCGGGGACAGGGGGCGAACACTGAAGCTTTCTTT.

The chain couples TRBV7-9 to TRBJ1-4; 8 nucleotides agree with TRBD1. V was pared by 6 bases and J by 6 bases, with 12 bases of the junction left unmatched. Germline CDR1 SEHNR, CDR2 FQNEAQ (reference sequence). The CDR3 is 16 amino acids. CDR3 nucleotide sequence: TGTGCCAGCAGTTTACCACCAGGGGGCGTGGATGAAAAACTGTTTTTT. Its translation: CASSLPPGGVDEKLFF. The whole variable domain, filled in from reference TRBV7-9 and TRBJ1-4, reads DTGVSQNPRHKITKRGQNVTFRCDPISEHNRLYWYRQTLGQGPEFLTYFQNEAQLEKSRLLSDRFSAERPKGSFSTLEIQRTEQGDSAMYLCASSLPPGGVDEKLFFGSGTQLSVL.

CDR3 sequence (DNA): TGTGCCAGCAGCTTAGCTATCTTGAGGACAGGGGGCCGAAATGAGCAGTTCTTC. Encoded protein: CASSLAILRTGGRNEQFF. The chain couples TRBV7-9 to TRBJ2-1; TRBD1 aligns across 11 bases. Losses at the gene ends were 0 bases for V and 7 bases for J; bases not matched to a gene: 11. Germline V CDR1 and CDR2: SEHNR, FQNEAQ (reference sequence). The CDR3 is made up of 18 amino acids.

This clone was seen more than once but under ten times. The chain joins TRBV30 to TRBJ1-1, with D unclear. The germline V gene has CDR1 GTSNPN and CDR2 SVGIG (reference sequence). The CDR3 has 13 amino acids. V was shortened by 3 bases and J by 1 base, with 9 bases between the two germline ends. CDR3 DNA: TGTGCCTGGAGGGGGAGACGGAACACTGAAGCTTTCTTT. Residues: CAWRGRRNTEAFF.

For the CDR3, the DNA is TGTGCCAGCAGCGAGGGGGAAGGAGCTTACAATGAGCAGTTCTTC. Protein: CASSEGEGAYNEQFF. The chain has TRBV9 and TRBJ2-1, with D maybe TRBD1 (6 bases). This CDR3 contains 15 residues. The V end was cut by 3 bases, the J end by 4 bases, with 14 bases between. CDR1 and CDR2 from the germline V gene are SGDLS and YYNGEE.

The genes are TRBV6-6 and TRBJ2-2, with D possibly TRBD2 on 5 matching bases. With 0 bases removed from V and 6 bases from J, the gap between germline ends came to 8 bases. Germline V lookup: CDR1 MNHNY, CDR2 SVGAGI (reference sequence). This CDR3 has 14 amino acids. CDR3 DNA sequence: TGTGCCAGCAGTTACTCGGAACTAGCCGGGGAGCTGTTTTTT. Protein: CASSYSELAGELFF.

The genes are TRBV27 and TRBJ1-1; 7 bases match TRBD1. V shed 5 bases and J 1 base; nucleotides not matched to a gene: 4. From germline, CDR1 is MNHEY and CDR2 SMNVEV (reference sequence). The CDR3 spans 14 residues. The CDR3 region is CASSGGTANTEAFF. CDR3 nucleotide sequence: TGTGCCAGCAGTGGAGGGACAGCGAACACTGAAGCTTTCTTT.

The chain employs TRBV6-4 and TRBJ2-2; D not certain. The CDR3 is made up of 14 amino acids. Trimming left V 7 bases short and J 4 bases short, with 13 bases between. Per germline, CDR1 MRHNA and CDR2 SNTAGT. CDR3 sequence reads: CASTPSPGTGELFF. The CDR3, as DNA: TGTGCCAGCACTCCTTCCCCGGGCACCGGGGAGCTGTTTTTT.

The chain couples TRBV13 to TRBJ1-1, with D tentatively TRBD1 (6 bases). The germline CDR1 and CDR2 sequences are PRHDT and FYEKMQ (reference sequence). The length of the CDR3 is 16 residues. V was pared by 4 bases and J by 2 bases, with 17 bases between. CDR3 in amino acids: CASSSTQQGENTEAFF. In nucleotides, the CDR3 is TGTGCCAGCAGCTCCACACAACAGGGAGAAAACACTGAAGCTTTCTTT.

This chain connects TRBV15 to TRBJ2-7; D gene ambiguous. From germline, CDR1 is LNHNV and CDR2 YYDKDF (reference sequence). This CDR3 contains 14 residues. The germline V and J ends were trimmed by 0 bases and 9 bases, with 15 bases remaining between them. This chain's CDR3 is CATSRDEFRVGQYF. The DNA of the CDR3 is TGTGCCACCAGCAGAGATGAGTTCCGGGTTGGGCAGTACTTC.

There are a few counts of this clone. The chain carries TRBV6-1 and TRBJ1-1; D is uncertain. Trimming pared 2 bases from V and 7 bases from J, leaving 14 bases between. CDR3 length: 14 amino acids. CDR1 is MNHNS, CDR2 SASEGT, per germline. CDR3 residues: CASSEFGRHFEAFF. The CDR3 DNA follows: TGTGCCAGCAGTGAATTTGGCAGACACTTTGAAGCTTTCTTT.

This rearrangement joins TRBV7-8 to TRBJ1-4, with a possible D match to TRBD1 (5 bases). The germline V gene encodes CDR1 SGHVS and CDR2 FQNEAQ. The CDR3 length is 16 residues. The ends were cut back, 5 bases at V and 6 bases at J, with 19 bases in the middle. CDR3 sequence (DNA): TGTGCCAGCAGCCCCATTTTCGGGAGGGGAGATGAAAAACTGTTTTTT. This translates into CASSPIFGRGDEKLFF.

The gene calls are TRBV7-3 and TRBJ1-1, with TRBD1 matching 9 bases. The CDR3 consists of 16 residues. V was clipped by 5 bases and J by 5 bases; unmatched bases: 12. CDR1 and CDR2 (germline): SGHTA, FQGTGA. The CDR3 DNA reads as TGTGCCAGCAGCAAGGATGCACAGGGGGCCGTGACTGAAGCTTTCTTT. Translating it yields CASSKDAQGAVTEAFF.

J is TRBJ1-1 and V is TRBV7-3, with D hard to call. This CDR3 contains 14 residues. CDR1 is SGHTA, CDR2 FQGTGA, per germline. V was pared by 3 bases and J by 4 bases, with 12 bases between. The CDR3 sequence is CASSFGFLSTEAFF. Here the CDR3 DNA reads TGTGCCAGCAGCTTCGGTTTTCTAAGCACTGAAGCTTTCTTT.

The chain couples TRBV11-2 to TRBJ2-1; 8 bases are shared with TRBD2. The CDR3 contains 17 residues. Germline V gene data show CDR1 as SGHAT and CDR2 as FQNNGV. J lost 7 bases, V lost 5 bases, and 16 bases had no gene match. CDR3 DNA sequence: TGTGCCAGCAGCCTTAGTATCACGGCGGGGGGTAGGAATGAGCAGTTCTTC. It codes for CASSLSITAGGRNEQFF.

This chain uses TRBV5-1 with TRBJ1-1; D is unclear. Trimming left V 2 bases short and J 0 bases short, with 5 bases between. Germline CDR1 SGHRS, CDR2 YFSETQ. CDR3 length: 13 residues. The CDR3 nucleotides are TGCGCCAGCAGCTTTACTGTGAACACTGAAGCTTTCTTT. Protein: CASSFTVNTEAFF.

This chain connects TRBV2 to TRBJ2-7; D is possibly TRBD2 (6 bases). The V end was cut by 6 bases, the J end by 5 bases, with 14 bases between. Germline V gene sequence: CDR1 SNHLY, CDR2 FYNNEI. The CDR3 runs to 13 residues. Here the CDR3 reads CASSQGGGNEQYF. As DNA, the CDR3 is TGTGCCAGCAGCCAAGGTGGAGGGAACGAGCAGTACTTC.

The chain recombines TRBV13 with TRBJ2-7; D is uncertain. V was trimmed by 3 bases and J by 2 bases, leaving 8 bases between them. In germline, CDR1 is PRHDT, CDR2 FYEKMQ (reference sequence). The length of the CDR3 is 13 residues. CDR3 nucleotides: TGTGCCAGCAGCTTGCGCGGAGCCTACGAGCAGTACTTC. It encodes CASSLRGAYEQYF.

This chain joins TRBV2 and TRBJ2-2, with D tentatively TRBD2 (5 bases). CDR3 size: 15 residues. Trimming left V 0 bases short and J 5 bases short, with 10 bases between. Germline V gene data show CDR1 as SNHLY and CDR2 as FYNNEI. CDR3 in amino acids: CASSEAPGGTGELFF. The CDR3 DNA reads as TGTGCCAGCAGTGAAGCGCCAGGAGGAACCGGGGAGCTGTTTTTT.

The V gene is TRBV11-3, the J gene TRBJ1-2; TRBD1 is a possible D gene (5 bases). The CDR3 is made up of 16 amino acids. In germline, CDR1 is SGHNT, CDR2 YENEEA. The V end was cut by 5 bases, the J end by 6 bases, with 22 bases between. The CDR3 is CASSPRSGGRGDGYTF. The CDR3 nucleotides are TGTGCCAGCAGCCCCCGTTCCGGGGGGAGGGGAGATGGCTACACCTTC.

This clone was seen a single time. The chain is built from TRBV19 and TRBJ2-7; possible D gene TRBD1, 8 bases. The V gene lost 7 bases and the J gene lost 4 bases, with 17 bases spanning the gap. This CDR3 has 14 residues. Germline CDR1 is LNHDA and CDR2 is SQIVND (reference sequence). The CDR3 DNA reads as TGTGCCAGTAATCCGACAGGGGAGGGATACGAGCAGTACTTC. This encodes CASNPTGEGYEQYF. The full variable domain, its missing parts supplied by reference TRBV19 and TRBJ2-7, is DGGITQSPKYLFRKEGQNVTLSCEQNLNHDAMYWYRQDPGQGLRLIYYSQIVNDFQKGDIAEGYSVSREKKESFPLTVTSAQKNPTAFYLCASNPTGEGYEQYFGPGTRLTVT.